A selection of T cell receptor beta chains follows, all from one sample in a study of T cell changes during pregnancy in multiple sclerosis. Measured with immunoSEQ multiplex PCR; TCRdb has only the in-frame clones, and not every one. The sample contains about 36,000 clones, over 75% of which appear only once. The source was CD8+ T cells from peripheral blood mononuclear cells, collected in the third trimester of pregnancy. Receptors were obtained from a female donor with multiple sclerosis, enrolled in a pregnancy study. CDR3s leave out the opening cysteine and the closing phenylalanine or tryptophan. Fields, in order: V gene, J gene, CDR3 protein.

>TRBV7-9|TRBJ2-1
ASSLEGYDEQF
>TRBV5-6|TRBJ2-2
ASSFMTGELF
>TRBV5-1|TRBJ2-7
ASSFLGTNEQY
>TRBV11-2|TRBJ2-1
ASSLGYAGGDEQF
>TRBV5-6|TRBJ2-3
ASSPGGGWSAADTQY
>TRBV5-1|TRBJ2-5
ASSLEVRLEETQY
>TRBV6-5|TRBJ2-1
ASSYLRGRGYNEQF
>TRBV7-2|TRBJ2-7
ASSSRTSGPSAGWD
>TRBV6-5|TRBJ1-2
ASSYSSGGNYGYT
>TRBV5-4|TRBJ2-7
ASSPVASSYEQY
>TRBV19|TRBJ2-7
ASSIGTGESYEQY
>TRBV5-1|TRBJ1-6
ASSFEQGNSPLH
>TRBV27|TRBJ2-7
ASSSRLYEQY
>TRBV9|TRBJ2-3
ASSVTGEVPDTQY
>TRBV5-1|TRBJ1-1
ASSFGGLENTEAF
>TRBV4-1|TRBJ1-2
ASSQEPVYGYT
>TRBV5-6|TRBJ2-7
ASSTWRLTYEQY
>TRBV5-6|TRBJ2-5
ASSSGAEETQY
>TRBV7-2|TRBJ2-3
ASSLGTYRTDTQY
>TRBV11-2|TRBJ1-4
ASSGWGEANEKLF
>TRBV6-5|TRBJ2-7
ASSNRQGMGYEQY
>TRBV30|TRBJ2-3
AWSVLAGRATDTQY
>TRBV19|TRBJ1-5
ASSLGGRIWDQPQH
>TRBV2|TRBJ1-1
ATTGSRFEAF
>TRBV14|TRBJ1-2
ASSQMTGGMFYGYT
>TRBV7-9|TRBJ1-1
ASSQPATDRMNTEAF
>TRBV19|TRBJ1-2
ASSADRGARFGYGYT